This record concerns one T cell receptor (beta chain) sequence. Antigen specificity is unknown. The data stem from a study of T cell repertoires in ileal Crohn's disease. Study context: Surgery for a complication: stricturing in 61%, penetrating in 39%. Study-wide points: Mucosal expansions were suggested to be mainly CD8 T cells.

Each sample's TCRB immunosequencing used 450 to 550 nanograms of biopsy DNA. Profiled with immunoSEQ multiplex PCR; TCRdb holds only in-frame clones, not every one. The table has about 4,700 clones, around 73% seen once. The V and J ends lost 8 bases and 5 bases respectively, with 9 bases between them. The CDR3 runs to 12 residues. The germline V gene has CDR1 MNHEY and CDR2 SVGAGI. The TCR was taken from an adult with Crohn's disease. The sequencing sample was made of ileal tissue. The chain carries TRBV6-5 and TRBJ1-4; weak D call: TRBD1 (6 bases). Written as DNA, the CDR3 is TGTGCCAGCGGTCAGGGGAATGAAAAACTGTTTTTT. Translating gives CASGQGNEKLFF.